Listed here are 9 T cell receptor beta chains from one sample, sequenced in a study of cytomegalovirus exposure and HLA in healthy donors. Libraries were prepared by immunoSEQ multiplex PCR; TCRdb keeps only in-frame clonotypes and omits some of them. The sample has tens of thousands of clones; approximately 90% are singletons. The sequenced material came from PBMCs. These receptor sequences come from a woman in her late teens or twenties in good health and CMV-seronegative.

This chain connects TRBV30 to TRBJ2-4; the D is unclear. The CDR3 runs to 14 residues. V was trimmed by 0 bases and J by 0 bases, leaving 6 bases between them. Looked up from germline, CDR1 is GTSNPN and CDR2 is SVGIG (reference sequence). This chain's CDR3 is CAWSVGVAKNIQYF. In DNA, the CDR3 is TGTGCCTGGAGTGTAGGAGTAGCCAAAAACATTCAGTACTTC.

The chain employs TRBV19 and TRBJ2-1, with 9 bases lining up with TRBD2. CDR1 is LNHDA, CDR2 SQIVND, per germline (reference sequence). With 6 bases clipped from V and 0 bases from J, the junction kept 3 bases outside the gene matches. CDR3 length equals 15 residues. The chain's CDR3 is CASSFSGSSYNEQFF. CDR3 coding DNA: TGTGCCAGTAGCTTTAGCGGGAGCTCCTACAATGAGCAGTTCTTC. Supplemented by reference TRBV19 and TRBJ2-1, the full variable domain reads DGGITQSPKYLFRKEGQNVTLSCEQNLNHDAMYWYRQDPGQGLRLIYYSQIVNDFQKGDIAEGYSVSREKKESFPLTVTSAQKNPTAFYLCASSFSGSSYNEQFFGPGTRLTVL.

This sequence joins TRBV10-1 and TRBJ2-7; 7 bases line up with TRBD1. The CDR3 totals 16 residues. The V gene's germline CDR1 is WNHNN and CDR2 SYGVQD (reference sequence). With 3 bases clipped from V and 6 bases from J, the junction kept 14 bases outside the gene matches. The CDR3 here is CASSDTPGDRAVEQYF. In DNA, the CDR3 is TGCGCCAGCAGTGATACGCCCGGAGACAGGGCGGTCGAGCAGTACTTC.

This sequence joins TRBV7-3 and TRBJ2-1, with 7 bases aligning to TRBD1. V shed 5 bases and J 7 bases; nucleotides not matched to a gene: 2. Germline CDR1 and CDR2: SGHTA and FQGTGA. The CDR3 runs to 12 residues. CDR3 region: CASSRQGNEQFF. CDR3 coding DNA: TGTGCCAGCAGCCGACAGGGAAATGAGCAGTTCTTC.

This chain links TRBV29-1 with TRBJ2-7, with D perhaps matching TRBD2 (5 bases). Germline V gene lookup returns CDR1 SQVTM and CDR2 ANQGSEA. CDR3 length equals 11 residues. The ends were cut back, 4 bases at V and 3 bases at J, with 7 bases in the middle. Here the CDR3 DNA reads TGCAGCGTTGTTCGGGGCTACGAGCAGTACTTC. Protein: CSVVRGYEQYF.

This clone was detected a few times. The chain links TRBV5-1 to TRBJ2-2; 11 bases fit TRBD2. Germline CDR1 and CDR2: SGHRS and YFSETQ. The V and J ends lost 3 bases and 6 bases, in that order; junction bases with no gene match: 16. This CDR3 is 19 amino acids long. CDR3 protein: CASSSPGLAGGPRPGELFF. The CDR3 bases are TGCGCCAGCAGCTCCCCGGGGTTAGCGGGAGGGCCTCGTCCCGGGGAGCTGTTTTTT.

Comment on this clone: In the same sample, other DNA sequences code for this CDR3. The chain links TRBV6-1 to TRBJ2-7, with 9 nucleotides matching TRBD1. CDR1 MNHNS and CDR2 SASEGT come from the germline V gene. The CDR3 contains 15 residues. V shed 1 base, J shed 1 base, and the junction held 2 bases outside the gene matches. CDR3 sequence reads: CASSEGTGESYEQYF. The CDR3 DNA is TGTGCCAGCAGTGAAGGGACAGGGGAATCCTACGAGCAGTACTTC.

This chain uses TRBV27 with TRBJ2-7, with D maybe TRBD1 (5 bases). Germline values: CDR1 MNHEY, CDR2 SMNVEV (reference sequence). The CDR3 totals 15 residues. Trimming took 2 bases from V and 3 from J, leaving 14 bases between them. The CDR3 nucleotides are TGTGCCAGCAGTTTACGAGACAGCACCTTCTACGAGCAGTACTTC. Protein: CASSLRDSTFYEQYF.

The rearrangement links TRBV19 to TRBJ2-7; TRBD2 matches 9 bases. In germline, CDR1 is LNHDA, CDR2 SQIVND (reference sequence). J was trimmed by 2 bases and V by 3 bases; bases with no gene match: 8. The CDR3 runs 16 residues. CDR3 nucleotide sequence: TGTGCCAGTAGTATGAAAGGGACTAGCCCCACCTACGAGCAGTACTTC. This translates into CASSMKGTSPTYEQYF.